Following are 26 T cell receptor beta chains from one sample sequenced in a study of blood T cell repertoires in COVID-19. Some clones are missing from TCRdb's copy, which holds only in-frame ones; the method was immunoSEQ multiplex PCR. In the table there are more than 80,000 clones, roughly 82% of which are singletons. Input material: peripheral blood. The source of these receptors is a woman of 80 years or more with active or convalescent COVID-19.

The CDR3 coding sequence is TGTGCCACCAGCAGAACAGCCACCCAAGGAAACACCATATATTTT. Residues: CATSRTATQGNTIYF. The V gene is TRBV15, the J gene TRBJ1-3, with no clear D. Germline V lookup: CDR1 LNHNV, CDR2 YYDKDF (reference sequence). This CDR3 contains 15 residues. Trimming shortened V by 2 bases and J by 4 bases, and 12 bases separated the two germline ends. Using reference TRBV15 and TRBJ1-3 for the parts outside the CDR3, the full variable domain is DAMVIQNPRYQVTQFGKPVTLSCSQTLNHNVMYWYQQKSSQAPKLLFHYYDKDFNNEADTPDNFQSRRPNTSFCFLDIRSPGLGDTAMYLCATSRTATQGNTIYFGEGSWLTVV.

This clone was observed once. The chain combines TRBV4-1 with TRBJ2-5; 15 bases are shared with TRBD2. The CDR3 is 19 amino acids. CDR1 and CDR2 from the germline V gene are MGHRA and YSYEKL. J lost 2 bases, V lost 5 bases, and 12 bases had no gene match. CDR3 sequence (DNA): TGCGCCAGCAGCGGGGCAACGGGACTAGCGGGGGGTCTGCAAGAGACCCAGTACTTC. Protein product: CASSGATGLAGGLQETQYF.

This clone has a handful of counts. This chain joins TRBV11-3 and TRBJ2-5; D unresolved. This CDR3 has 15 residues. Germline CDR1 reads SGHNT; CDR2 reads YENEEA. V was trimmed by 1 base and J by 1 base, leaving 10 bases between them. The DNA of the CDR3 is TGTGCCAGCAGCTTAGGGGTAGAGGCCCAAGAGACCCAGTACTTC. This gives the protein CASSLGVEAQETQYF.

The genes are TRBV7-2 and TRBJ2-7, with a weak D call TRBD1 (6 bases). The CDR3 runs to 13 residues. Germline values: CDR1 SGHTA, CDR2 FQGNSA. V lost 5 bases and J lost 2, with 10 bases in between. The CDR3 here is CASSRTVTYEQYF. The CDR3 nucleotides are TGTGCCAGCAGCCGGACAGTGACCTACGAGCAGTACTTC.

Only a few counts were recorded for this clone. The chain couples TRBV18 to TRBJ2-1; D is undetermined. V lost 2 bases to trimming and J lost 1 base, with 6 bases between them. Germline lookup yields CDR1 KGHSH and CDR2 LQKENI. This CDR3 spans 14 amino acids. CDR3 sequence (DNA): TGTGCCAGCTCACCAAGCAGGTCCTACAATGAGCAGTTCTTC. Translated: CASSPSRSYNEQFF.

The rearrangement uses TRBV29-1 and TRBJ1-1; D is possibly TRBD1 (5 bases). V dropped 5 bases and J dropped 5 bases, with 15 bases sitting between them. The germline CDR1 and CDR2 sequences are SQVTM and ANQGSEA. The CDR3 extends over 13 amino acids. For the CDR3, the DNA is TGCAGCGTTAAGCTCATGGGGGGAACTGAAGCTTTCTTT. As protein: CSVKLMGGTEAFF.

This sequence joins TRBV11-2 and TRBJ2-7, with a tentative D call TRBD1 (6 bases). V was clipped by 5 bases and J by 2 bases, with 10 bases between them. Germline V CDR1 and CDR2: SGHAT, FQNNGV. CDR3 size: 13 residues. CDR3 DNA sequence: TGTGCCAGCAGCCGACAGGTGACCTACGAGCAGTACTTC. As protein: CASSRQVTYEQYF.

This CDR3 is CSVEANTEAFF. CDR3 bases: TGCAGCGTTGAGGCGAACACTGAAGCTTTCTTT. The chain joins TRBV29-1 to TRBJ1-1, with no clear D. V was pared by 3 bases and J by 1 base, with 3 bases between. The germline gives CDR1 SQVTM, CDR2 ANQGSEA. This CDR3 is built from 11 residues. Looking up the rest from reference TRBV29-1 and TRBJ1-1 gives the full variable domain: SAVISQKPSRDICQRGTSLTIQCQVDSQVTMMFWYRQQPGQSLTLIATANQGSEATYESGFVIDKFPISRPNLTFSTLTVSNMSPEDSSIYLCSVEANTEAFFGQGTRLTVV.

The chain uses TRBV4-3 and TRBJ2-7, with TRBD1 identical over 8 bases. This CDR3 region has 15 residues. The germline V gene has CDR1 LGHNA and CDR2 YSLEER. V lost 0 bases and J lost 5; bases outside the gene matches: 6. The chain's CDR3 is CASSQDDRGSDEQYF. The CDR3 DNA reads as TGCGCCAGCAGCCAAGACGACAGGGGTTCGGACGAGCAGTACTTC.

This sequence joins TRBV3-1 (or the pseudogene TRBV3-2) and TRBJ2-1; TRBD2 is a possible D gene (6 bases). This CDR3 contains 17 residues. Germline V CDR1 and CDR2: LGHDT, YNNKEL (reference sequence). Trimming pared 4 bases from V and 0 bases from J, leaving 16 bases between. CDR3 in amino acids: CASSPGRAGSSYNEQFF. Here the CDR3 DNA reads TGTGCCAGCAGCCCCGGGCGAGCGGGCAGCTCCTACAATGAGCAGTTCTTC.

By share, this clone ranks as large (0.1 to 1%). The rearrangement uses TRBV4-1 and TRBJ2-5; D possibly corresponds to TRBD2 (6 bases). Germline CDR1 and CDR2: MGHRA and YSYEKL. Trimming removed 1 base from V and 2 bases from J, with 20 bases in between. CDR3 size: 18 residues. CDR3 DNA: TGCGCCAGCAGCCAAGCCATCCCTGGCGGGGATTCTCAAGAGACCCAGTACTTC. Translating gives CASSQAIPGGDSQETQYF.

The V and J genes are TRBV6-1 and TRBJ2-7, with D tentatively TRBD2 (5 bases). V dropped 0 bases and J dropped 0 bases, with 9 bases sitting between them. The CDR3 extends over 15 amino acids. Germline lookup yields CDR1 MNHNS and CDR2 SASEGT. The CDR3 DNA is TGTGCCAGCAGTGAAGCGGATGGGAGCTCCTACGAGCAGTACTTC. Translation: CASSEADGSSYEQYF.

The chain has TRBV27 and TRBJ2-3; 9 positions match TRBD2. Germline V gene data show CDR1 as MNHEY and CDR2 as SMNVEV (reference sequence). The CDR3 totals 13 residues. V was clipped by 8 bases and J by 5 bases; unmatched bases: 5. The CDR3: CASWGLARDTQYF. DNA for the CDR3: TGTGCCAGCTGGGGACTAGCAAGAGATACGCAGTATTTT.

The rearrangement links TRBV6-1 to TRBJ2-2; D gene uncertain. This CDR3 is 14 amino acids long. Germline CDR1 MNHNS, CDR2 SASEGT. The ends were cut back, 3 bases at V and 6 bases at J, with 11 bases in the middle. The CDR3 loop reads CASSDLLGPGELFF. DNA of the CDR3: TGTGCCAGCAGTGATCTGCTGGGCCCCGGGGAGCTGTTTTTT.

This chain links TRBV30 with TRBJ1-2; D may be TRBD1 (5 bases). The CDR3 runs to 12 residues. CDR1 is GTSNPN and CDR2 is SVGIG in the germline V gene (reference sequence). Trimming cost V 5 bases and J 9 bases, with 16 bases left between them. Written as DNA, the CDR3 is TGTGCCTGGGGGGACGGGATTTACAGCTACACCTTC. It yields the protein CAWGDGIYSYTF.

This chain joins TRBV6-6 and TRBJ2-1, with 8 bases aligning to TRBD2. Germline-derived CDR1 and CDR2 are MNHNY and SVGAGI (reference sequence). The CDR3 is 14 residues long. Trimming cost V 8 bases and J 3 bases; bases outside gene matches: 6. CDR3 coding DNA: TGTGCCAGCGTCGGGGGGGCTATCTACAATGAGCAGTTCTTC. The encoded protein is CASVGGAIYNEQFF.

The rearrangement uses TRBV27 and TRBJ1-4; 10 bases fit TRBD1. The CDR3 contains 14 residues. Per the germline V gene, CDR1 is MNHEY and CDR2 is SMNVEV (reference sequence). The V segment lost 4 bases and the J segment 6 bases; nucleotides outside the gene matches: 2. This CDR3 is CASSWTGGDEKLFF. CDR3 nucleotide sequence: TGTGCCAGCAGTTGGACAGGGGGGGATGAAAAACTGTTTTTT.

This clone was picked up a small number of times. This chain connects TRBV7-2 to TRBJ2-3; D perhaps matches TRBD1 (6 bases). The CDR3 contains 15 residues. V gave up 5 bases and J gave up 1 base, with 13 bases separating them. Looked up from germline, CDR1 is SGHTA and CDR2 is FQGNSA. The CDR3 DNA reads as TGTGCCAGCAGCCCGGACAGCTTGGGCACAGATACGCAGTATTTT. Protein sequence: CASSPDSLGTDTQYF.

The V gene is TRBV6-2 or TRBV6-3, the J gene TRBJ1-5; D might be TRBD1 (6 bases). V was pared by 3 bases and J by 2 bases, with 14 bases between. CDR3 length: 16 residues. Germline assignment: CDR1 MNHEY and CDR2 SVGEGT. CDR3: CASSYVRGGGNQPQHF. The CDR3 DNA reads as TGTGCCAGCAGTTATGTCCGGGGGGGCGGCAATCAGCCCCAGCATTTT.

The chain has TRBV7-2 and TRBJ1-1; no firm D call. The length of the CDR3 is 16 residues. V lost 7 bases and J lost 5, with 23 bases in between. Germline-derived CDR1 and CDR2 are SGHTA and FQGNSA. CDR3: CASTLSVGSERTEAFF. CDR3 nucleotides: TGTGCCAGCACCCTGTCTGTCGGTTCAGAGCGGACTGAAGCTTTCTTT.

The chain is built from TRBV5-1 and TRBJ1-6, with TRBD1 matching 9 bases. V dropped 4 bases and J dropped 4; count of bases not matched to a gene: 6. The CDR3 length is 16 residues. The V gene's germline CDR1 is SGHRS and CDR2 YFSETQ. The CDR3 nucleotides are TGCGCCAGCAGCCGGGAGACAGGGGGGTATAATTCACCCCTCCACTTT. Its translation: CASSRETGGYNSPLHF.

The chain recombines TRBV2 with TRBJ2-6, with TRBD2 identical over 16 bases. J lost 2 bases, V lost 8 bases, and 6 bases had no gene match. Germline V gene data show CDR1 as SNHLY and CDR2 as FYNNEI. This CDR3 comprises 18 residues. The CDR3, as DNA: TGTGCCAGCTCGGGACTAGCGGGGGGGCCGACTGGGGCCAACGTCCTGACTTTC. Protein: CASSGLAGGPTGANVLTF. The full variable domain, completed using reference TRBV2 and TRBJ2-6, is EPEVTQTPSHQVTQMGQEVILRCVPISNHLYFYWYRQILGQKVEFLVSFYNNEISEKSEIFDDQFSVERPDGSNFTLKIRSTKLEDSAMYFCASSGLAGGPTGANVLTFGAGSRLTVL.

CDR3: CASSPLDSGGTDTQYF. The DNA of the CDR3 is TGTGCCAGCAGTCCCCTTGATAGCGGGGGCACAGATACGCAGTATTTT. The genes are TRBV6-2 or TRBV6-3 and TRBJ2-3, with 8 bases fitting TRBD2. Unmatched junction bases numbered 8, after V lost 5 bases and J lost 1 base. Germline CDR1 reads MNHEY; CDR2 reads SVGEGT. The CDR3 sequence is 16 residues long.

The sample holds one count of this clone. This chain links TRBV11-1 with TRBJ1-3; no reliable D call. This CDR3 is 16 amino acids long. V dropped 3 bases and J dropped 2 bases, with 14 bases sitting between them. Germline V gene data show CDR1 as SGHAT and CDR2 as FQDESV (reference sequence). CDR3 amino acids: CASSFRSSVAGNTIYF. CDR3 sequence (DNA): TGTGCCAGCAGCTTTCGTTCGTCAGTGGCTGGAAACACCATATATTTT.

The V and J genes are TRBV29-1 and TRBJ2-5, with 10 bases matching TRBD2. J lost 4 bases, V lost 5 bases, and 4 bases had no gene match. CDR1 SQVTM and CDR2 ANQGSEA come from the germline V gene. This CDR3 spans 13 amino acids. For the CDR3, the DNA is TGCAGCGTTCGTATAGCGGGGGGAGAGACCCAGTACTTC. Translation: CSVRIAGGETQYF.

This sequence joins TRBV28 and TRBJ1-5, with 9 bases aligning to TRBD1. V trimming: 5 bases; J trimming: 6 bases; junction bases outside the gene matches: 11. Germline V CDR1 and CDR2: MDHEN, SYDVKM. CDR3 length equals 16 residues. CDR3 sequence: CASSKGTGIDSQPQHF. In nucleotides, the CDR3 is TGTGCCAGCAGTAAAGGGACAGGGATAGATAGTCAGCCCCAGCATTTT.